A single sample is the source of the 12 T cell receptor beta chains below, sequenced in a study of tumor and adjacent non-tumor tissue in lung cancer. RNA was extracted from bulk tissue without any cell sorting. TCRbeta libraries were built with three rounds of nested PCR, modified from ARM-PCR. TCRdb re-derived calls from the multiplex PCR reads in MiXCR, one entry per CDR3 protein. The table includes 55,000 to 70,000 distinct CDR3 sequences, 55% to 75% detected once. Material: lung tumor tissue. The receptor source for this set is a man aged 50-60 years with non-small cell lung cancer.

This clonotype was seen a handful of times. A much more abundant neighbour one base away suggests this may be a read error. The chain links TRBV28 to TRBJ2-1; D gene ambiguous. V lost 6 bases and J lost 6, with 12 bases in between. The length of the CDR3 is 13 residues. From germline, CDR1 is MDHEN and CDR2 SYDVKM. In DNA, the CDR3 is TGTGCCAGCAGCCCCTCCGTGACCAATGAGCAGTTCTTC. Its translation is CASSPSVTNEQFF.

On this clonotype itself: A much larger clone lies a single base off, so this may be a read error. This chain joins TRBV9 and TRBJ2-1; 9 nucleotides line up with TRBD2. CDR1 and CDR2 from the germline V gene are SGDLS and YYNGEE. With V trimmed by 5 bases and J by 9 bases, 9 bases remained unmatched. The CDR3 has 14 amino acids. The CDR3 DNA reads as TGTGCCAGCAGGACGGGGACTAGCAGAGGTGAGCAGTTCTTC. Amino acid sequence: CASRTGTSRGEQFF.

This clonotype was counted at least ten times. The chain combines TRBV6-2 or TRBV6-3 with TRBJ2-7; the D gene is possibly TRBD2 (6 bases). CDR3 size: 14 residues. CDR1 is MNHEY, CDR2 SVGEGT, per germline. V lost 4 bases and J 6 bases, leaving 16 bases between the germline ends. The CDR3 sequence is CASSSGTPTTEQYF. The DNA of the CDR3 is TGTGCCAGCAGTTCCGGGACTCCTACCACCGAGCAGTACTTC.

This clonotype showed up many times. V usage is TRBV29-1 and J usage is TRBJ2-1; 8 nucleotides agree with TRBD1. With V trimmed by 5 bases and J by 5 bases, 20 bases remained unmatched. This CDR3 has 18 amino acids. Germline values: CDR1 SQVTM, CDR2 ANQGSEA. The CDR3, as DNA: TGCAGCGTTAATCGGGACAGGAATACGTTCCAACCCGACAATGAGCAGTTCTTC. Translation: CSVNRDRNTFQPDNEQFF.

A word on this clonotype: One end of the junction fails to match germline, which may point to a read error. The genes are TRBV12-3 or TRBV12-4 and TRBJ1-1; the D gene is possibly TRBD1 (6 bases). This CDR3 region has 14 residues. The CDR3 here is CASSPRTANTEASF. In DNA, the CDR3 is TGTGCCAGCAGCCCGCGGACAGCAAACACTGAAGCTTCCTTT.

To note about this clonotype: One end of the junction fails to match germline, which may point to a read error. The CDR3 region has the DNA TGCGCCAGCAACCAACGGACAGGGGGCCTTGAGCCCCAGCATTTT. The encoded protein is CASNQRTGGLEPQHF. The J gene is TRBJ1-5, the V gene TRBV4-1, with 11 positions matching TRBD1. The CDR3 sequence is 15 residues long. Germline CDR1 reads MGHRA; CDR2 reads YSYEKL.

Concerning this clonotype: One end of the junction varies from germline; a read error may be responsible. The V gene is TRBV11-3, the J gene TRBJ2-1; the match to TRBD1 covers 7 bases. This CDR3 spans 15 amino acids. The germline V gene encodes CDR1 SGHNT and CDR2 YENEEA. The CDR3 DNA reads TGTGCTAGCAGCTTTGGACCTGAAGGGGGCTATGAGCAGTTCTTC. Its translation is CASSFGPEGGYEQFF.

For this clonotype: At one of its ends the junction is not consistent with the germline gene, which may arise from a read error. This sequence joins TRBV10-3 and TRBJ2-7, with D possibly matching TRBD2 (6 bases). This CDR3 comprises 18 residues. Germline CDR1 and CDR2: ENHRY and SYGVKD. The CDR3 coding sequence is TGTGCCATCAGTGAGTCGAAGGACGGTGGTCGGGAGTCCTACGAGCAGTATTTC. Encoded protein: CAISESKDGGRESYEQYF.

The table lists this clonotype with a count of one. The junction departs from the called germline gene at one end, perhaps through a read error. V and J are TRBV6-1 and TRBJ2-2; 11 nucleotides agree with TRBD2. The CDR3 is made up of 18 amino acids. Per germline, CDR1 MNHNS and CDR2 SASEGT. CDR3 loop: CASSGISGRAGHTGELLF. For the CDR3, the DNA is TGCGCCAGCAGTGGGATTAGCGGGAGGGCCGGGCACACCGGGGAGCTGCTTTTT.

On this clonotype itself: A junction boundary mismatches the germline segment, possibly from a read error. The DNA of the CDR3 is TGTGCCAGTAGTCCTTCCCCAGCTTGGTACCAAGAGACCCAGTGCTTC. As protein: CASSPSPAWYQETQCF. This chain connects TRBV28 to TRBJ2-5, with D uncertain. CDR1 and CDR2 (germline): MDHEN, SYDVKM. The CDR3 is made up of 16 amino acids.

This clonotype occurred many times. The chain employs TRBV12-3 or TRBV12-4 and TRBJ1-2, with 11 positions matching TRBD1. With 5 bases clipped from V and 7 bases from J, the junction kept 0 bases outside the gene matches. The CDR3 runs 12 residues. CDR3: CASSGQGAGYTF. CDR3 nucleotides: TGTGCCAGCAGTGGACAGGGGGCTGGCTACACCTTC.

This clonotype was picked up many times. CDR3 sequence: CASSLVQGIHNEQFF. The CDR3 region has the DNA TGTGCCAGCAGCTTGGTACAGGGTATCCACAATGAGCAGTTCTTC. The rearrangement joins TRBV5-4 to TRBJ2-1; D possibly corresponds to TRBD1 (6 bases). Trimming took off 0 bases at V and 5 bases at J, with 12 bases between the two ends. CDR3 length: 15 residues. The V gene's germline CDR1 is SGHNT and CDR2 YYREEE (reference sequence).